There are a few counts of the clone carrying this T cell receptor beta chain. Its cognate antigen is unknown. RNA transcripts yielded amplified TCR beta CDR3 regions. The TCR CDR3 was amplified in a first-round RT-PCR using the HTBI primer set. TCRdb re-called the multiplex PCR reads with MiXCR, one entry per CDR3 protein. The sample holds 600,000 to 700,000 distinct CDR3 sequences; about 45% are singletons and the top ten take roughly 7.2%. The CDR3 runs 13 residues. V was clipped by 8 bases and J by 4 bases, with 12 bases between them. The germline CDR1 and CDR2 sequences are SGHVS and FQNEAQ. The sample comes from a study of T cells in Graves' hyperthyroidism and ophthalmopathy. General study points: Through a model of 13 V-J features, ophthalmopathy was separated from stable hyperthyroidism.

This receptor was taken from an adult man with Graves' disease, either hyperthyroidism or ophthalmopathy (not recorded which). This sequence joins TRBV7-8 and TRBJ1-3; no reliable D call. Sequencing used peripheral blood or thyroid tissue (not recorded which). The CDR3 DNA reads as TGTGCCAGCGCCGTTAGAGAGGGAAACACCATATATTTT. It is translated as CASAVREGNTIYF.